This is a list of T cell receptor beta chains from one sample in a study of blood T cell repertoires in COVID-19. Assay used: immunoSEQ multiplex PCR; TCRdb lists only in-frame clones, some missing. The profile covers a few hundred thousand clones, with about 90% appearing a single time and 2.5% to 3% taken by the ten largest. The sequenced sample was PBMCs or T cells enriched from blood (not recorded which). Every receptor here comes from a woman between 25 and 40 years old who had recovered from COVID-19. CDR3s include the opening cysteine and the closing phenylalanine or tryptophan.

V: TRBV7-8; CDR3: CASNPRGLGANVLTF
V: TRBV7-2; CDR3: CASSLLAGLPGEQYF
V: TRBV19; CDR3: CASSRGETQYF
V: TRBV2; CDR3: CASSPIEVRGNTIYF
V: TRBV5-8; CDR3: CASSWGPGGTEAFF
V: TRBV10-3; CDR3: CAISEEQGNQPQHF
V: TRBV12-5; CDR3: CASGLVLGQGHEQFF
V: TRBV6-6; CDR3: CASSHGEAFF
V: TRBV5-1; CDR3: CASSWGQGINEQYF
V: TRBV12-3/TRBV12-4; CDR3: CASTQGYYEQYF
V: TRBV19; CDR3: CASSISPPGSRQGVNTEAFF
V: TRBV29-1; CDR3: CSVGWRDTQYF
V: TRBV7-9; CDR3: CASSPPQDGNYGYTF
V: TRBV7-9; CDR3: CASSLEDRGRGYTF
V: TRBV10-2; CDR3: CASSEGDRPYGYTF
V: TRBV6-5; CDR3: CASRDPAAGRWGYTF
V: TRBV11-1; CDR3: CASSRGGFGTGELFF
V: TRBV5-4; CDR3: CASSLDRGNEKLFF
V: TRBV7-2; CDR3: CASTPGGGQPQHF